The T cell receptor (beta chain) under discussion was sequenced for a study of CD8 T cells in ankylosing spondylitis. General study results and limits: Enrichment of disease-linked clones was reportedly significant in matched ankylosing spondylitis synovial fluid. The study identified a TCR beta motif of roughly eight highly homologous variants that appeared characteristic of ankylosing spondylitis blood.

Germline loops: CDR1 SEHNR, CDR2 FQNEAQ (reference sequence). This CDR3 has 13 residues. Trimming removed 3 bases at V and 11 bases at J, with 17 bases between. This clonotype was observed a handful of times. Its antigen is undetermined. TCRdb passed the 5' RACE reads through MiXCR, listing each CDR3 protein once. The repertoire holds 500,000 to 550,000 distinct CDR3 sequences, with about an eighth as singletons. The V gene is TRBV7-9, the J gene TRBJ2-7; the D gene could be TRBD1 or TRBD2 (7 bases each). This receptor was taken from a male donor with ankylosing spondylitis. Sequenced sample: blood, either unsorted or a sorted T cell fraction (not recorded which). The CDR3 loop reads CASSFASGGVEYF. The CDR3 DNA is TGTGCCAGCAGCTTTGCCTCAGGGGGGGTTGAGTACTTC.